This section outlines one T cell receptor beta chain sequence together with its context. Its antigen is undetermined. This entry is derived from a study of blood T cells in healthy people across ages. A second about 7 to 11 cycle PCR used barcoded and J-beta primers. TCRdb fed the 5' RACE reads into MiXCR, producing one record per CDR3 protein. This table holds hundreds of thousands of distinct CDR3 sequences, approximately 59% found once. Regarding the study as a whole: Roughly linear age-related decline in beta diversity appeared, significant by age about 37.

Per the germline V gene, CDR1 is SGHRS and CDR2 is YFSETQ. CDR3 length equals 16 residues. Donors were systemically healthy Caucasian individuals from Russia aged roughly 6 to 100 years. Sequencing used blood. The receptor was derived from a man aged 60 to 69 in good health. The V call is TRBV5-1, the J call TRBJ2-1; TRBD2 aligns across 11 bases. TRBJ2-7 matches the DNA end more closely, so the J call is doubtful. The CDR3, as DNA: TGCGCCAGCAGCTCAGGGACTAGCGGAGCCTACAATGAGCAGTACTTC. Translation: CASSSGTSGAYNEQYF.